Included here is one T cell receptor (beta chain) sequence, with context. Its antigen remains unknown. This sample is part of a study of T cell responses to AZD1222 COVID-19 vaccine. The study, taken as a whole, reports: The donors showed a predominance of white British ancestry and of females, with possible underestimation of clonal diversity. Samples come after the peak T cell response, not at day 14.

Here immunoSEQ multiplex PCR was the method, and the copy in TCRdb shows in-frame clones only, minus some. The sample holds about 120,000 clones, roughly 92% seen once. Germline CDR1 and CDR2: SGHRS and YFSETQ. V was clipped by 7 bases and J by 0 bases, with 13 bases between them. The CDR3 totals 14 residues. This material consisted of peripheral blood, taken 28 days after the second AZD1222 dose. This TCR was sampled from an adult who received the AZD1222 COVID-19 vaccine. The chain links TRBV5-1 to TRBJ1-2; the D is unclear. Here the CDR3 DNA reads TGCGCCAGCCGTCTGAGTTGGGCTAACTATGGCTACACCTTC. It yields the protein CASRLSWANYGYTF.